Here is one TCR beta chain with its context. Its antigen is not identified. A second about 6 to 12 cycle PCR used barcoded and J-beta primers. A 12-random-nucleotide template-switch adaptor tagged each cDNA molecule. Each CDR3 protein gets one entry after TCRdb re-called the 5' RACE reads with MiXCR. The table includes about 670,000 distinct CDR3 sequences, 40% to 45% detected once. The sample belongs to a study of blood T cells in healthy people across ages. Study information: Through template switching, about one barcoded beta molecule was captured per two T cells, as measured in model experiments.

Points from the study as a whole: The percentage of naive T cells correlated strongly with TCR beta diversity.

The CDR3 consists of 15 residues. The sequenced sample consisted of blood. The origin of this receptor is a man older than 75 in good health. The chain uses TRBV21-1 and TRBJ2-3; the D segment call TRBD2 is taken from the table without a DNA check. TRBV21-1 is designated a pseudogene. The CDR3, as DNA: TGTGCCAGCAGCTCCCCCCTAGCGGATACAGATACGCAGTATTTT. Amino acid sequence: CASSSPLADTDTQYF.